These T cell receptor beta chains were read from a single sample in a study of blood T cell repertoires in COVID-19. Assay: immunoSEQ multiplex PCR; the TCRdb copy retains only in-frame clones and omits some. The profile shows 160,000 or so clones, approximately 86% of them singletons. Material: peripheral blood. Receptor source: a woman in her sixties or seventies with acute or convalescent COVID-19. Each CDR3 is given with its conserved first and last residue. D genes are given only for firm matches. Clone size is not always given. Where it is, it says once, few, many or a class for expanded clones.

clone_size	cdr3_length	j_call	d_call	v_call	cdr3_nt	cdr3_aa
.	15	TRBJ1-5	TRBD1	TRBV6-5	TGTGCCAGCAGTCGGACAGGGGGCGGCAATCAGCCCCAGCATTTT	CASSRTGGGNQPQHF
.	16	TRBJ1-4	.	TRBV18	TGTGCCAGCTCACTGTCCCCCGGGAGGGCTAATGAAAAACTGTTTTTT	CASSLSPGRANEKLFF
.	19	TRBJ2-3	TRBD2	TRBV3-1/TRBV3-2	TGTGCCAGCAGCCAAGATTGGCTCGGGGTAGCGGGGGGTCTCGATACGCAGTATTTT	CASSQDWLGVAGGLDTQYF
.	13	TRBJ1-2	.	TRBV5-1	TGCGCCAGCAGCTTGGGGACAGTACCTGGCTACACCTTC	CASSLGTVPGYTF
few	17	TRBJ2-1	TRBD1	TRBV5-5	TGTGCCAGCAGCCTAACCATCGGGACAGGGGGCTTTAGGGAGCAGTTCTTC	CASSLTIGTGGFREQFF
few	16	TRBJ1-1	.	TRBV11-1	TGTGCCAGCAGCCCCCCAGGACAGAAGGGTGACACTGAAGCTTTCTTT	CASSPPGQKGDTEAFF
.	13	TRBJ1-1	.	TRBV5-6	TGTGCCAGCAGCTTGGTGGCAGGGAATCGGGCTTTCTTT	CASSLVAGNRAFF
.	13	TRBJ1-1	TRBD1	TRBV12-3/TRBV12-4	TGTGCCAGCACCAAACAGGGGGGAACTGAAGCTTTCTTT	CASTKQGGTEAFF
.	15	TRBJ2-1	.	TRBV2	TGTGCCAGCAGTGAGGCCAGGGGTCTCTACAATGAGCAGTTCTTC	CASSEARGLYNEQFF
.	15	TRBJ1-2	.	TRBV5-6	TGTGCCAGCAGCTTGCCATACAGGGTGGACTATGGCTACACCTTC	CASSLPYRVDYGYTF
once	12	TRBJ1-2	.	TRBV2	TGTGCCAGCACAGCGGGACGGGGTGGCTACACCTTC	CASTAGRGGYTF
few	12	TRBJ1-6	.	TRBV7-2	TGTGCCAGCAGCCCGTATAATTCACCCCTCCACTTT	CASSPYNSPLHF
.	16	TRBJ2-2	TRBD1	TRBV18	TGTGCCAGCTCACCACCGAAGGGGGCGTACACCGGGGAGCTGTTTTTT	CASSPPKGAYTGELFF
.	16	TRBJ1-5	.	TRBV6-4	TGTGCCAGCATTACATCGCAGGGCTATAGCAATCAGCCCCAGCATTTT	CASITSQGYSNQPQHF
.	12	TRBJ2-7	.	TRBV11-2	TGTGCCAGCAGCTATATTACCGGCGAGCAGTACTTC	CASSYITGEQYF
.	16	TRBJ1-5	TRBD1	TRBV19	TGTGCCAGTAGCGACAGTACAGGGGTAGGTGGACAGCCCCAGCATTTT	CASSDSTGVGGQPQHF
.	18	TRBJ2-1	TRBD2	TRBV3-1/TRBV3-2	TGTGCCAGCAGCCAGCGATTGCCCGGGACTAGCGGGGGCAATGAGCAGTTCTTC	CASSQRLPGTSGGNEQFF
.	15	TRBJ2-1	.	TRBV19	TGTGCCAGCAAGCCGACATTCTACTCCTACAATGAGCAGTTCTTC	CASKPTFYSYNEQFF
few	14	TRBJ1-6	.	TRBV11-2	TGTGCCAGCAGCTTGCCCCGACAGAATTCACCCCTCCACTTT	CASSLPRQNSPLHF
.	14	TRBJ1-1	TRBD1	TRBV7-2	TGTGCCAGCAGCTTCACAGGGGGAGGCACTGAAGCTTTCTTT	CASSFTGGGTEAFF
.	15	TRBJ2-3	TRBD1	TRBV7-8	TGTGCCAGCAGCTCAGGACAGGTTTCGGCAGATACGCAGTATTTT	CASSSGQVSADTQYF
.	13	TRBJ1-6	TRBD1	TRBV27	TGTGCCAGCAGTTTCACCAAGACAGGGCTCATCCACTTT	CASSFTKTGLIHF
.	14	TRBJ2-1	.	TRBV4-1	TGCGCCAGCAGCCAAGTGACAGGTCTCTCGCCGCAGTTCTTC	CASSQVTGLSPQFF
.	15	TRBJ1-1	.	TRBV9	TGTGCCAGCAGCGTAGGAGACAGGATGAACACTGAAGCTTTCTTT	CASSVGDRMNTEAFF
.	16	TRBJ1-5	TRBD1	TRBV7-2	TGTGCCAGCAGCCCGGCCACAGGGGTAAGTGGACAGCCCCAGCATTTT	CASSPATGVSGQPQHF
.	18	TRBJ1-3	.	TRBV19	TGTGCCAGTACCCTGGGGGGGCAGGCGAGACCTTCTGGAAACACCATATATTTT	CASTLGGQARPSGNTIYF
once	15	TRBJ1-2	TRBD1	TRBV2	TGTGCCAGCAGTGAAGGGCAGGGGGCTAACTATGGCTACACCTTC	CASSEGQGANYGYTF
.	14	TRBJ1-1	.	TRBV2	TGTGCCAGCAGTGTCGACAGAATGAACACTGAAGCTTTCTTT	CASSVDRMNTEAFF
once	16	TRBJ1-2	.	TRBV3-1/TRBV3-2	TGTGCCAGCAGCCACTATGGACACGAACTACCATATGGCTACACCTTC	CASSHYGHELPYGYTF
.	14	TRBJ1-5	.	TRBV19	TGTGCCAGTAGTATCCGCGATAGCAATCAGCCCCAGCATTTT	CASSIRDSNQPQHF
.	16	TRBJ2-6	TRBD1	TRBV5-5	TGTGCCAGCAGCTCCGGGACAGCCTCTGGGGCCAACGTCCTGACTTTC	CASSSGTASGANVLTF
.	14	TRBJ1-1	TRBD1	TRBV27	TGTGCCAGCAGTTTAAACAGGGGTGACACTGAAGCTTTCTTT	CASSLNRGDTEAFF
once	19	TRBJ2-1	.	TRBV3-1/TRBV3-2	TGTGCCAGCAGCCAAGATATCTGGGGGGGGGCTAGCTCCTACAATGAGCAGTTCTTC	CASSQDIWGGASSYNEQFF
.	17	TRBJ2-5	TRBD2	TRBV5-1	TGCGCCAGCAGGTCGCTAGCGGGGGGCTCGTACCAAGAGACCCAGTACTTC	CASRSLAGGSYQETQYF
.	12	TRBJ1-1	TRBD1	TRBV29-1	TGCAGCGGATCCCGGGACAGGACTGAAGCTTTCTTT	CSGSRDRTEAFF
once	14	TRBJ2-1	TRBD1	TRBV19	TGTGCCAGTAGAAGGACAGGGGACTACAATGAGCAGTTCTTC	CASRRTGDYNEQFF
.	16	TRBJ2-3	TRBD1	TRBV18	TGTGCCAGCTCACCAAGGGGGCTCTCTAGCACAGATACGCAGTATTTT	CASSPRGLSSTDTQYF
.	15	TRBJ2-1	.	TRBV3-1/TRBV3-2	TGTGCCAGCAGCCCCTACCTGACCAGAGGGAATGAGCAGTTCTTC	CASSPYLTRGNEQFF
.	15	TRBJ1-3	TRBD1	TRBV29-1	TGCAGCGCCGTGACAGGGGGCTTGTCTGGAAACACCATATATTTT	CSAVTGGLSGNTIYF
.	16	TRBJ1-5	.	TRBV19	TGTGCCAGTAGTAATCCCCCCCAGGGGAATAAGGAGCCCCAGCATTTT	CASSNPPQGNKEPQHF
once	16	TRBJ2-7	TRBD2	TRBV3-1/TRBV3-2	TGTGCCAGCAGCCAAGATCCCCGCGGGGGGGCCTACGAGCAGTACTTC	CASSQDPRGGAYEQYF
.	17	TRBJ1-3	.	TRBV7-6	TGTGCCAGCAGCTTAGCAGGGTGGGGGCAACATGGAAACACCATATATTTT	CASSLAGWGQHGNTIYF
once	16	TRBJ2-3	TRBD1	TRBV2	TGTGCCAGCAGATCCAACAGGGGGCTAAGCACAGATACGCAGTATTTT	CASRSNRGLSTDTQYF
.	13	TRBJ2-3	.	TRBV9	TGTGCCAGCAGCGTAGTTAGCGCAGATACGCAGTATTTT	CASSVVSADTQYF
.	14	TRBJ2-1	.	TRBV7-2	TGTGCCAGCAGCTTATTTCCCTTCGGCAATGAGCAGTTCTTC	CASSLFPFGNEQFF
.	16	TRBJ1-6	.	TRBV5-4	TGTGCCAGCAGTCAAGACTCGAGCTCCTATAATTCACCCCTCCACTTT	CASSQDSSSYNSPLHF
.	15	TRBJ1-5	.	TRBV4-1	TGCGCCAGCAGCCAAGTAGAACAGTTCAATCAGCCCCAGCATTTT	CASSQVEQFNQPQHF
once	14	TRBJ1-5	.	TRBV28	TGTGCCAGCAGTACTTCAGGGAACAATCAGCCCCAGCATTTT	CASSTSGNNQPQHF
.	18	TRBJ2-3	TRBD2	TRBV6-2/TRBV6-3	TGTGCCAGCAGTCACGGACTAGCGGGGGGCCCGGGCACAGATACGCAGTATTTT	CASSHGLAGGPGTDTQYF
.	15	TRBJ1-6	.	TRBV10-3	TGTGCCATCAGTGAGGGGGCTTGGAGTAATTCACCCCTCCACTTT	CAISEGAWSNSPLHF
.	13	TRBJ2-5	.	TRBV11-2	TGTGCCAGCAGCTTAACCGTTAGTGAGACCCAGTACTTC	CASSLTVSETQYF
.	17	TRBJ1-3	TRBD1	TRBV6-6	TGTGCCAGCAGTCACCTCTACGCGGACAGGGGAGGAAACACCATATATTTT	CASSHLYADRGGNTIYF
.	15	TRBJ2-1	TRBD1	TRBV12-5	TGTGCTAGTGGAAGGGACAGGGTCGGTATAGGTGAGCAGTTCTTC	CASGRDRVGIGEQFF